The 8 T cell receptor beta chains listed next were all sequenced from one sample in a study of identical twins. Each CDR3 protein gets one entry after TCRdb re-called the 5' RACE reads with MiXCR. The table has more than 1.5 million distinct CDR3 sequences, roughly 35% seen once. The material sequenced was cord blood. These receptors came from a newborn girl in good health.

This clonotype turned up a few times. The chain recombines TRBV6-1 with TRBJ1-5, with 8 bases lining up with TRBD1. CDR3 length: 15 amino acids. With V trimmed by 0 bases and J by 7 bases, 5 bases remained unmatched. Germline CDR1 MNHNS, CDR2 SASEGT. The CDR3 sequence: CASSEAQGAKQPQHF. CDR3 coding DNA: TGTGCCAGCAGTGAAGCCCAGGGGGCTAAACAGCCCCAGCATTTT.

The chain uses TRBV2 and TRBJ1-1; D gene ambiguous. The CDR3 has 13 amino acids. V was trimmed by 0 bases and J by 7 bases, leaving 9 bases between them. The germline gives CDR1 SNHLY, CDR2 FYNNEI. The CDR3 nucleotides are TGTGCCAGCAGTGAAGCGAACATGAGTGAAGCTTTCTTT. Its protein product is CASSEANMSEAFF.

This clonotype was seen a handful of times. The CDR3 DNA follows: TGTGCCAGCAGCTTCAGCGGGTATAGCACAGATACGCAGTATTTT. Its protein is CASSFSGYSTDTQYF. The chain combines TRBV27 with TRBJ2-3, with D maybe TRBD2 (6 bases). The CDR3 is made up of 15 amino acids. Germline CDR1 MNHEY, CDR2 SMNVEV (reference sequence). Trimming took 6 bases from V and 0 from J, leaving 13 bases between them.

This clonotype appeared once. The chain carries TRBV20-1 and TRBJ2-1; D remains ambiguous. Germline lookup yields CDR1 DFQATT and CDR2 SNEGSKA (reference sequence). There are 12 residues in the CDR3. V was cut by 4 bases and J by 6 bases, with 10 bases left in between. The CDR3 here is CSAIPPGNEQFF. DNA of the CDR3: TGCAGTGCTATTCCGCCTGGCAATGAGCAGTTCTTC.

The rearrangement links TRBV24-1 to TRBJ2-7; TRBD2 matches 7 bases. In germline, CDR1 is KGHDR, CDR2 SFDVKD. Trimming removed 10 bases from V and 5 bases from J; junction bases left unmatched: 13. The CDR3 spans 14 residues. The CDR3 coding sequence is TGTGCCACTCTACTCAGGACTAGGGCCAACGAGCAGTACTTC. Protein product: CATLLRTRANEQYF.

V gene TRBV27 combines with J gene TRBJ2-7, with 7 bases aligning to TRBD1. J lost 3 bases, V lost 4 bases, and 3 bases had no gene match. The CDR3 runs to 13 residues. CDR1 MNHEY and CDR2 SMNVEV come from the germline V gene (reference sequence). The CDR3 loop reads CASSSHRGYEQYF. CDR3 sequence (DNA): TGTGCCAGCAGTTCCCACAGGGGCTACGAGCAGTACTTC.

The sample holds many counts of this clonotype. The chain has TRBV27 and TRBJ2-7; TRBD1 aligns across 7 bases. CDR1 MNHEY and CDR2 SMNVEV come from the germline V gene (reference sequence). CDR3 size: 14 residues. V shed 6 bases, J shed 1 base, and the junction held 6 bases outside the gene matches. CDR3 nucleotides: TGTGCCAGCAGAAGTGACAGGGTTTCCTACGAGCAGTACTTC. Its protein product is CASRSDRVSYEQYF.

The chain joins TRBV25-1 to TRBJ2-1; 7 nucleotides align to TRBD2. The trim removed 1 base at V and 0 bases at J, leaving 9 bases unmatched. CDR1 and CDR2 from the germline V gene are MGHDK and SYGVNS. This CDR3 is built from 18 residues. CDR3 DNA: TGTGCCAGCAGTGAATTGCGCGGGAGAAGGGGCTCCTACAATGAGCAGTTCTTC. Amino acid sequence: CASSELRGRRGSYNEQFF.